The source of this T cell receptor beta chain is a study of blood T cell repertoires in COVID-19 (dated by TCRdb to the early 2020s). For the study in its entirety: Samples from collaborators originated in the United States, Italy and Spain and spanned both the acute and convalescent phases of COVID-19. The prospective study material was composed of cDNA or gDNA derived from T cells, B-cell-depleted T cells, or PBMCs. Deeply sampled blood TCRbeta repertoires from subjects exposed to, actively infected with, or recovered from COVID-19 were included in the dataset. The repertoires were made available in a free public database intended to serve as a resource for research on the immune response to SARS-CoV-2. The samples were drawn from two sources: the first 160 participants of the ongoing ImmuneRACE study, and over 950 subjects contributed by 6 global collaborators. A de-identified subject ID, COVID-19 status, age in years and sex were almost always included in the sample metadata. Where available, HLA class I and class II types were taken from metadata supplied by the sample provider and were not determined by assay-based typing.

Participants in the prospective study were aged 18 to 89 years, lived in 20 to 25 United States geographic areas, and enrolled through a virtual design. In the prospective study, participants were assigned to cohorts based on the clinical history participants reported in a screening survey and a study questionnaire. Each participant in the prospective study had whole blood, serum and a nasopharyngeal or oropharyngeal swab collected by mobile phlebotomists. Additional blood draws and questionnaires over an approximately two-month period could optionally be provided by prospective study participants. Before DNA extraction, blood samples from the prospective study were shipped at room temperature or frozen. For this clone: Its antigen is not yet known. Base qualities are not at hand, and no much larger clone is one base apart.

TCRbeta CDR3 regions were amplified from genomic DNA using the immunoSEQ Assay, a bias-controlled multiplex PCR. Concerning the study's data processing: Nucleated cell counts per sample were estimated from amplification of reference gene primers within the assay. To quantify the absolute abundance of each unique TCRbeta CDR3 rearrangement, sequence reads were collapsed and filtered. For each sample, productive Simpson clonality was calculated as the square root of Simpson's diversity index across productive rearrangements. TCRdb holds this immuneACCESS table with in-frame rearrangements only. Some clones are missing; in checked studies, unresolved V genes explain under half, and the rest has no known cause. V and J calls and clone size come straight from that table; D and trimming were deduced from the DNA. The sample table holds roughly 220,000 clones, of which 80% were seen once. The ten top clones hold approximately 4.6% of the sample.

Summary of the overall study and its limitations: How much clinical and demographic metadata was included differed by source and by participant, and the metadata was provided uncurated.

CDR3 length: 16 amino acids, cysteine to phenylalanine. Just the 48-base CDR3 DNA is kept, in frame starting at base 1. V drops 5 bases and J drops 5 bases, leaving 18 bases in between. As encoded in the germline V gene, CDR1 is SGHTA while CDR2 is FQGTGA. In this chain, TRBV7-3 is recombined with TRBJ2-2, with TRBD1 as a weak D call on 5 bases. The sequence was collected from a man in his thirties or forties with acute COVID-19. Specimen: PBMCs or T cells enriched from blood (not recorded which). Read as DNA, the sequence is TGTGCCAGCAGCCCAATAGGGGTCGCTGGGACCGGGGAGCTGTTTTTT. It is translated as CASSPIGVAGTGELFF.